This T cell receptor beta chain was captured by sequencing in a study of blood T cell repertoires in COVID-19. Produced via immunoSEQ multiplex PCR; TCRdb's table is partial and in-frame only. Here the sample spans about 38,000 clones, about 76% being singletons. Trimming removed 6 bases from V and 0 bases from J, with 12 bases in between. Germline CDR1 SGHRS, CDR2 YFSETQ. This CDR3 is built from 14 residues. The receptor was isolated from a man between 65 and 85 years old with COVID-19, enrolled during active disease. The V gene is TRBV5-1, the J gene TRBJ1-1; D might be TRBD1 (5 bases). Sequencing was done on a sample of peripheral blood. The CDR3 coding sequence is TGCGCCAGCATACGGTCAGGGATGAACACTGAAGCTTTCTTT. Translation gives CASIRSGMNTEAFF.